A selection of T cell receptor beta chains follows, all from one sample in a study of blood T cell repertoires in COVID-19. Only in-frame clones appear in the TCRdb table, and some are missing; sequencing was by immunoSEQ multiplex PCR. The sample carries 180,000 or so clones, roughly 83% recorded once. The specimen sequenced was peripheral blood. All receptors derive from a woman between 40 and 50 years old with COVID-19, enrolled during active disease. CDR3s include the opening cysteine and the closing phenylalanine or tryptophan. D genes are given only for firm matches. Not every row has a clone size; where given, it reads once, few, many or a size class.

D: TRBD1
size: few
J: TRBJ1-1
V: TRBV10-2
DNA: TGCGCCAGCAGGAACTCGGACAGGGGGCAACAGACTGAAGCTTTCTTT
CDR3: CASRNSDRGQQTEAFF

D: NA
size: NA
J: TRBJ1-3
V: TRBV13
DNA: TGTGCCAGCAGCTTATTGGCGTCAAATCAGGGAAATGAAAACACCATATATTTT
CDR3: CASSLLASNQGNENTIYF

D: NA
size: NA
J: TRBJ1-1
V: TRBV27
DNA: TGTGCCAGCAGTTATATGGCAGGGACTGAAGCTTTCTTT
CDR3: CASSYMAGTEAFF

D: NA
size: NA
J: TRBJ2-5
V: TRBV28
DNA: TGTGCCAGCAGTTTAAGAGGCCAAGAGACCCAGTACTTC
CDR3: CASSLRGQETQYF

D: TRBD2
size: NA
J: TRBJ2-7
V: TRBV7-9
DNA: TGTGCCAGCAGCCCCCCGACTAGCCGCGAGCAGTACTTC
CDR3: CASSPPTSREQYF

D: NA
size: NA
J: TRBJ2-2
V: TRBV27
DNA: TGTGCCAGCAGTTTTGGGGGGTCGGACACCGGGGAGCTGTTTTTT
CDR3: CASSFGGSDTGELFF

D: TRBD2
size: few
J: TRBJ2-3
V: TRBV18
DNA: TGTGCCAGCTCACCAGGGGCGGGAGAGCTAGATACGCAGTATTTT
CDR3: CASSPGAGELDTQYF

D: NA
size: few
J: TRBJ1-2
V: TRBV11-1
DNA: TGTGCCAGCCGCCCGGCCCAGGGGTTTTCTGGCTACACCTTC
CDR3: CASRPAQGFSGYTF

D: TRBD1
size: NA
J: TRBJ1-2
V: TRBV3-1/TRBV3-2
DNA: TGTGCCAGCAGTCGCTATTCGACAGGGGGAGCTAACTATGGCTACACCTTC
CDR3: CASSRYSTGGANYGYTF

D: NA
size: few
J: TRBJ2-3
V: TRBV12-5
DNA: TGTGCTAGTGGTTTGTCCGTCCCAGATACGCAGTATTTT
CDR3: CASGLSVPDTQYF

D: NA
size: NA
J: TRBJ1-6
V: TRBV5-5
DNA: TGTGCCAGCAGCTTTCAGGAGGCTGGATCACCCCTCCACTTT
CDR3: CASSFQEAGSPLHF

D: NA
size: NA
J: TRBJ1-1
V: TRBV12-5
DNA: TGTGCTAGTGGTTTGTACAACGGGGGGGGTGAAGCTTTCTTT
CDR3: CASGLYNGGGEAFF

D: TRBD1
size: NA
J: TRBJ2-7
V: TRBV6-2/TRBV6-3
DNA: TGTGCCAGCAGTTTCTTTGGGACAGGGTGGGGACTCGAGCAGTACTTC
CDR3: CASSFFGTGWGLEQYF

D: NA
size: NA
J: TRBJ1-2
V: TRBV11-2
DNA: TGTGCCAGCAGCTTAGATCACGGCAGGGGTTATGGCTACACCTTC
CDR3: CASSLDHGRGYGYTF

D: TRBD1
size: NA
J: TRBJ1-1
V: TRBV5-1
DNA: TGCGCCAGCAGCTTAGCGGGACAGGGGTACACTGAAGCTTTCTTT
CDR3: CASSLAGQGYTEAFF

D: NA
size: NA
J: TRBJ1-6
V: TRBV6-4
DNA: TGTGCCAGCAGTGACTCCCTTAGCGGCAATTCACCCCTCCACTTT
CDR3: CASSDSLSGNSPLHF

D: NA
size: NA
J: TRBJ2-2
V: TRBV11-3
DNA: TGTGCCAGCAGCTTAGATACTCTGATGAACACCGGGGAGCTGTTTTTT
CDR3: CASSLDTLMNTGELFF

D: NA
size: NA
J: TRBJ1-2
V: TRBV5-1
DNA: TGCGCCAGCATGGCTCTGGAGAACTATGGCTACACCTTC
CDR3: CASMALENYGYTF